The next 30 T cell receptor beta chains were all read from a single sample in a study of control samples from healthy donors and cancer patients (dated by TCRdb to 2020 to 2021). Libraries came from the immunoSEQ multiplex PCR assay. The clones in this table, taken by TCRdb from immuneACCESS, are in-frame only. Not every clone is retained; where verified, under half of the shortfall comes from an unresolved V gene, and the cause of the rest is unknown. The sample profile shows 89,000 or so clones; around 87% of them were found once. Roughly a fifth of the sample goes to the ten largest clones. Sequenced sample: blood. Receptors originate from a man aged 45-65 years in good health.

The rearrangement uses TRBV10-3 and TRBJ1-1; tentatively, D is TRBD1 (6 bases). V was trimmed by 7 bases and J by 1 base, leaving 10 bases between them. The germline CDR1 and CDR2 sequences are ENHRY and SYGVKD. CDR3 length: 13 amino acids. The CDR3 bases are TGTGCCATCACCTTGGACAGGAACACTGAAGCTTTCTTT. As protein: CAITLDRNTEAFF.

The gene calls are TRBV3-1 (or the pseudogene TRBV3-2) and TRBJ1-4, with 8 bases aligning to TRBD1. The CDR3 length is 16 residues. Trimming cost V 0 bases and J 7 bases; bases outside gene matches: 7. Per germline, CDR1 LGHDT and CDR2 YNNKEL (reference sequence). CDR3 nucleotide sequence: TGTGCCAGCAGCCAAGATCAGGGGGCGCGGGGTGAAAAACTGTTTTTT. It specifies CASSQDQGARGEKLFF.

The genes are TRBV9 and TRBJ2-3, with 12 nucleotides matching TRBD2. V was clipped by 0 bases and J by 7 bases; unmatched bases: 12. The length of the CDR3 is 18 residues. In germline, CDR1 is SGDLS, CDR2 YYNGEE. The CDR3 DNA sequence: TGTGCCAGCAGCGTAGGGCTAGCGGGGGGGGATTCCACGTATACGCAGTATTTT. As protein: CASSVGLAGGDSTYTQYF.

The gene calls are TRBV19 and TRBJ2-7; 12 bases map to TRBD1. This CDR3 has 17 amino acids. The trim removed 1 base at V and 2 bases at J, leaving 6 bases unmatched. Per germline, CDR1 LNHDA and CDR2 SQIVND (reference sequence). The CDR3 spells CASSIGGTGGLPYEQYF. The DNA for the CDR3 is TGTGCCAGTAGTATAGGCGGGACAGGGGGCCTCCCCTACGAGCAGTACTTC. The full variable domain, with the rest looked up from reference TRBV19 and TRBJ2-7, is DGGITQSPKYLFRKEGQNVTLSCEQNLNHDAMYWYRQDPGQGLRLIYYSQIVNDFQKGDIAEGYSVSREKKESFPLTVTSAQKNPTAFYLCASSIGGTGGLPYEQYFGPGTRLTVT.

The V call is TRBV2, the J call TRBJ2-1, with D perhaps being TRBD1 or TRBD2 (5 bases each). V was cut by 0 bases and J by 5 bases, with 20 bases left in between. In germline, CDR1 is SNHLY, CDR2 FYNNEI. CDR3 length: 18 amino acids. Here the CDR3 reads CASSEALIGGATDNEQFF. CDR3 nucleotides: TGTGCCAGCAGTGAAGCGCTTATTGGGGGAGCGACTGACAATGAGCAGTTCTTC.

DNA of the CDR3: TGTGCCAGCAGCGCCCAGGGCGTGGGGATTGAAAAACTGTTTTTT. Protein: CASSAQGVGIEKLFF. The chain is built from TRBV5-4 and TRBJ1-4; weak D call: TRBD1 (5 bases). V lost 4 bases, J lost 7 bases, and 17 bases lay in between. CDR1 is SGHNT and CDR2 is YYREEE in the germline V gene (reference sequence). This CDR3 is 15 amino acids long.

The chain carries TRBV2 and TRBJ2-2; TRBD1 or TRBD2 may be the D gene (5 bases each). The germline V and J ends were trimmed by 3 bases and 7 bases, with 9 bases remaining between them. Germline V CDR1 and CDR2: SNHLY, FYNNEI. CDR3 size: 13 residues. CDR3 sequence: CASSDTGLGELFF. CDR3 nucleotide sequence: TGTGCCAGCAGTGACACGGGGCTCGGGGAGCTGTTTTTT.

The genes are TRBV5-5 and TRBJ2-1; D might be TRBD2 (5 bases). The CDR3 is 14 residues long. Between the trimmed V and J ends, which lost 7 bases and 4 bases, there was a span of 15 bases. Looked up from germline, CDR1 is SGHKS and CDR2 is YYEKEE (reference sequence). CDR3 residues: CASEPRTGYNEQFF. Written as DNA, the CDR3 is TGTGCCAGCGAACCTAGGACTGGGTACAATGAGCAGTTCTTC.

The chain links TRBV5-1 to TRBJ1-1, with a tentative D call TRBD1 (6 bases). The CDR3 has 15 residues. Trimming shortened V by 0 bases and J by 2 bases, and 11 bases separated the two germline ends. The germline V gene encodes CDR1 SGHRS and CDR2 YFSETQ. CDR3 in DNA: TGCGCCAGCAGCTTGGTCGGGGGGCATAACACTGAAGCTTTCTTT. Its translation is CASSLVGGHNTEAFF.

The chain is built from TRBV21-1 and TRBJ1-3; the table gives TRBD1 as D, unverified against the DNA. TRBV21-1 is termed a pseudogene. The CDR3 runs 11 residues. The CDR3 spells CASRQGNTIYF. The CDR3 coding sequence is TGTGCCAGTAGACAGGGAAACACCATATATTTT.

This clone was detected once. The chain joins TRBV24-1 to TRBJ2-5; the match to TRBD2 covers 12 bases. The CDR3 extends over 16 amino acids. Per germline, CDR1 KGHDR and CDR2 SFDVKD. The ends lost 4 bases at V and 5 bases at J; junction bases unmatched: 7. Here the CDR3 reads CATSERRLAGDETQYF. Written as DNA, the CDR3 is TGTGCCACCAGTGAGCGAAGACTAGCGGGGGATGAGACCCAGTACTTC.

The rearrangement joins TRBV6-5 to TRBJ2-3; 7 nucleotides match TRBD2. Germline V gene lookup returns CDR1 MNHEY and CDR2 SVGAGI. V lost 5 bases, J lost 6 bases, and 11 bases stayed unmatched. The CDR3 loop spans 15 amino acids. The CDR3 nucleotides read TGTGCCAGCAGTCGGGGAGGGACGGGGTCGGATACGCAGTATTTT. Its translation: CASSRGGTGSDTQYF.

The chain recombines TRBV7-2 with TRBJ2-4; TRBD2 aligns across 7 bases. The CDR3 length is 14 residues. After removal of 3 bases from V and 8 bases from J, the junction contained 7 bases not matched to a gene. Looked up from germline, CDR1 is SGHTA and CDR2 is FQGNSA. This chain's CDR3 is CASSLGGRRDIQYF. The CDR3 nucleotides are TGTGCCAGCAGCTTGGGCGGGAGACGAGACATTCAGTACTTC.

The CDR3 reads CASSWGGVGTDTQYF. The CDR3 coding sequence is TGTGCCAGCAGCTGGGGCGGGGTTGGGACAGATACGCAGTATTTT. The chain uses TRBV5-5 and TRBJ2-3; perhaps TRBD2 as D (6 bases). Germline loops: CDR1 SGHKS, CDR2 YYEKEE (reference sequence). The V end lost 3 bases, the J end lost 3 bases, and 14 bases lay between the germline ends. The CDR3 is 15 residues long.

This CDR3 is CASSQVPGFDTQYF. CDR3 bases: TGTGCCAGCAGCCAAGTACCCGGGTTCGATACGCAGTATTTT. The rearrangement joins TRBV14 to TRBJ2-3, with D hard to call. This CDR3 region has 14 residues. The germline gives CDR1 SGHDN, CDR2 FVKESK. Trimming removed 1 base at V and 6 bases at J, with 11 bases between. Supplemented by reference TRBV14 and TRBJ2-3, the full variable domain reads EAGVTQFPSHSVIEKGQTVTLRCDPISGHDNLYWYRRVMGKEIKFLLHFVKESKQDESGMPNNRFLAERTGGTYSTLKVQPAELEDSGVYFCASSQVPGFDTQYFGPGTRLTVL.

V is TRBV15 and J is TRBJ2-3, with D perhaps given as TRBD1 or TRBD2 (5 bases each). Per the germline V gene, CDR1 is LNHNV and CDR2 is YYDKDF (reference sequence). The CDR3 extends over 14 amino acids. With 0 bases removed from V and 4 bases from J, the gap between germline ends came to 8 bases. The CDR3 DNA reads as TGTGCCACCAGCAGAGATATGGGGGCAGATACGCAGTATTTT. This gives the protein CATSRDMGADTQYF.

This rearrangement joins TRBV6-1 to TRBJ2-3, with 12 bases aligning to TRBD2. CDR3 size: 14 residues. CDR1 and CDR2 from the germline V gene are MNHNS and SASEGT. The ends lost 3 bases at V and 11 bases at J; junction bases unmatched: 6. This CDR3 is CASSDRTSGILQYF. For the CDR3, the DNA is TGTGCCAGCAGTGACCGGACTAGCGGGATCTTGCAGTATTTT.

The chain recombines TRBV30 with TRBJ2-3, with 8 positions matching TRBD2. The V and J ends lost 4 bases and 1 base, in that order; junction bases with no gene match: 4. Germline V lookup: CDR1 GTSNPN, CDR2 SVGIG (reference sequence). The CDR3 covers 14 residues. For the CDR3, the DNA is TGTGCCTGGACAAGAGCGGGAGGCACAGATACGCAGTATTTT. It translates to CAWTRAGGTDTQYF.

The chain joins TRBV6-4 to TRBJ1-2; 12 bases fit TRBD1. This CDR3 has 16 residues. The germline gives CDR1 MRHNA, CDR2 SNTAGT. After removal of 5 bases from V and 8 bases from J, the junction contained 12 bases not matched to a gene. The CDR3 protein is CASSLRPGQGAGGYTF. In DNA, the CDR3 is TGTGCCAGCAGTCTAAGACCGGGACAGGGGGCCGGGGGCTACACCTTC.

V is TRBV10-1 and J is TRBJ2-3; TRBD2 matches at 8 bases. The CDR3 length is 16 residues. CDR1 WNHNN and CDR2 SYGVQD come from the germline V gene (reference sequence). V shed 10 bases, J shed 4 bases, and the junction held 16 bases outside the gene matches. Written as DNA, the CDR3 is TGCGCCACCCCCCCGGCTGGTAGCGGGAATGCAGATACGCAGTATTTT. It codes for CATPPAGSGNADTQYF.

The chain is built from TRBV19 and TRBJ1-6; 9 nucleotides align to TRBD1. CDR3 length: 14 residues. Germline V gene sequence: CDR1 LNHDA, CDR2 SQIVND (reference sequence). With V trimmed by 5 bases and J by 10 bases, 6 bases remained unmatched. The CDR3 bases are TGTGCCAGTAGTCCAAGGACAGGGGAGTCACCCCTCCACTTT. Translation: CASSPRTGESPLHF.

The genes are TRBV5-6 and TRBJ2-3, with 10 nucleotides matching TRBD2. The CDR3 sequence is 16 residues long. V trimming: 3 bases; J trimming: 2 bases; junction bases outside the gene matches: 6. Germline lookup yields CDR1 SGHDT and CDR2 YYEEEE. In DNA form, the CDR3 reads TGTGCCAGCAGCTCACCAGCGGGGGGGTACACAGATACGCAGTATTTT. Its translation: CASSSPAGGYTDTQYF.

This clone has a single count. The chain joins TRBV6-5 to TRBJ1-1, with a weak D call TRBD1 (6 bases). V lost 7 bases, J lost 6 bases, and 18 bases lay in between. CDR3 size: 14 residues. Germline loops: CDR1 MNHEY, CDR2 SVGAGI. In DNA, the CDR3 is TGTGCCAGCACCCTCGAACAGGGAACGGCTGAAGCTTTCTTT. Translated: CASTLEQGTAEAFF.

This sequence joins TRBV24-1 and TRBJ1-2; 10 nucleotides line up with TRBD1. CDR1 KGHDR and CDR2 SFDVKD come from the germline V gene. This CDR3 region has 15 residues. The V gene end was trimmed by 3 bases and the J gene end by 8 bases; junction bases not matched to a gene: 8. The CDR3 region is CATSDRRQGARGYTF. CDR3 nucleotide sequence: TGTGCCACCAGTGATCGCAGACAGGGGGCCAGGGGCTACACCTTC.

The sample holds one count of this clone. This chain connects TRBV24-1 to TRBJ1-2; TRBD1 agrees at 10 bases. The CDR3 covers 15 residues. In germline, CDR1 is KGHDR, CDR2 SFDVKD. The J segment lost 4 bases and the V segment lost 3 bases, leaving 4 bases of the junction unmatched. CDR3 sequence (DNA): TGTGCCACCAGTGATAGCCGGACAGGGGGCTATGGCTACACCTTC. It yields the protein CATSDSRTGGYGYTF.

The chain's CDR3 is CASSFSQERNYGYTF. DNA of the CDR3: TGTGCCAGCAGCTTTAGTCAGGAACGGAACTATGGCTACACCTTC. This rearrangement joins TRBV7-9 to TRBJ1-2; no clear D. Germline CDR1 is SEHNR and CDR2 is FQNEAQ (reference sequence). Trimming shortened V by 3 bases and J by 2 bases, and 13 bases separated the two germline ends. The CDR3 covers 15 residues.

CDR3 residues: CASSDPRDSKYYTF. The CDR3 DNA follows: TGCGCCAGCAGTGACCCGAGGGACAGCAAATACTACACCTTC. The V gene is TRBV10-2, the J gene TRBJ1-2; 7 nucleotides agree with TRBD1. V shed 3 bases and J 10 bases; nucleotides not matched to a gene: 11. The CDR3 is 14 residues long. The V gene's germline CDR1 is WSHSY and CDR2 SAAADI.

The chain carries TRBV6-4 and TRBJ2-1; 12 bases agree with TRBD1. This CDR3 has 16 amino acids. The germline gives CDR1 MRHNA, CDR2 SNTAGT. V gave up 6 bases and J gave up 8 bases; unmatched junction bases: 11. CDR3 in DNA: TGTGCCAGCAGCCTCCGGGGGACAGGGGGCTTGGATGAGCAGTTCTTC. This sequence encodes CASSLRGTGGLDEQFF.

The J gene is TRBJ1-2, the V gene TRBV5-6; D is perhaps TRBD1 (6 bases). Germline V gives CDR1 SGHDT, CDR2 YYEEEE. The CDR3 is 15 amino acids. Trimming removed 4 bases at V and 2 bases at J, with 15 bases between. The CDR3 sequence: CASSPGGGGNYGYTF. CDR3 nucleotide sequence: TGTGCCAGCAGCCCCGGCGGGGGGGGCAACTATGGCTACACCTTC.

The V call is TRBV2, the J call TRBJ1-1; D gene ambiguous. The CDR3 sequence is 14 residues long. Per the germline V gene, CDR1 is SNHLY and CDR2 is FYNNEI. The V end was cut by 6 bases, the J end by 0 bases, with 11 bases between. Here the CDR3 DNA reads TGTGCCAGCAGATCAGACGGATTGAACACTGAAGCTTTCTTT. As protein: CASRSDGLNTEAFF.